These 13 T cell receptor beta chains share one sample of origin, sequenced in a study of chemoradiotherapy in HPV16-positive cancers. TCRdb keeps only in-frame clones here, not all; method: immunoSEQ multiplex PCR. The top ten hold over 30% of the sample, which has 9,000 to 13,000 clones, 74% seen once. The sample was collected from a patient who underwent chemoradiotherapy. The receptors derive from a human donor with HPV-associated anogenital cancer.

The chain is built from TRBV14 and TRBJ2-7, with a weak D call TRBD1 (5 bases). CDR1 and CDR2 (germline): SGHDN, FVKESK. The CDR3 contains 13 residues. V was trimmed by 5 bases and J by 6 bases, leaving 14 bases between them. DNA of the CDR3: TGTGCCAGCAGCTTATCCAGGGTGCGCGAGCAGTACTTC. Its protein product is CASSLSRVREQYF.

This clone was counted between two and nine times. The rearrangement joins TRBV7-2 to TRBJ2-7, with 13 bases lining up with TRBD2. Germline V gives CDR1 SGHTA, CDR2 FQGNSA. There are 15 residues in the CDR3. Trimming at V came to 5 bases and at J to 7 bases, leaving 8 bases not matched to a gene. CDR3 residues: CASSAGLAGANEQYF. The DNA of the CDR3 is TGTGCCAGCAGCGCCGGACTAGCGGGAGCGAATGAGCAGTACTTC.

The V call is TRBV11-3, the J call TRBJ2-1; either TRBD1 or TRBD2 may fit D (5 bases each). This CDR3 has 15 amino acids. CDR1 is SGHNT and CDR2 is YENEEA in the germline V gene. Trimming cost V 4 bases and J 5 bases, with 15 bases left between them. The CDR3, as DNA: TGTGCCAGCAGCTCGCGAATGGTGGGACACAATGAGCAGTTCTTC. Residues: CASSSRMVGHNEQFF.

The chain couples TRBV27 to TRBJ2-4; D is ambiguous. V shed 6 bases and J shed 1 base, with 19 bases lying between them. The CDR3 totals 17 residues. Looked up from germline, CDR1 is MNHEY and CDR2 is SMNVEV (reference sequence). The chain's CDR3 is CASRALGPPVAKNIQYF. CDR3 sequence (DNA): TGTGCCAGCAGGGCCCTAGGACCCCCCGTCGCCAAAAACATTCAGTACTTC.

The chain employs TRBV10-2 and TRBJ2-7; D is unresolved. Trimming shortened V by 2 bases and J by 1 base, and 6 bases separated the two germline ends. Germline V gene sequence: CDR1 WSHSY, CDR2 SAAADI. This CDR3 has 13 amino acids. The CDR3 nucleotides read TGCGCCAGCAGTGAGACAAGTTCCTACGAGCAGTACGTC. Protein: CASSETSSYEQYV.

The CDR3, as DNA: TGCGCCAGCAGCCAACAAAGTGCAACTAATGAAAAACTGTTTTTT. Encoded protein: CASSQQSATNEKLFF. The J gene is TRBJ1-4, the V gene TRBV4-3; no firm D call. Trimming took off 2 bases at V and 0 bases at J, with 7 bases between the two ends. The CDR3 spans 15 residues. Germline V gene lookup returns CDR1 LGHNA and CDR2 YSLEER.

This clone was recorded a few times. This sequence joins TRBV7-8 and TRBJ2-7, with no clear D. The CDR3 contains 17 residues. Germline loops: CDR1 SGHVS, CDR2 FQNEAQ. V lost 1 base, J lost 1 base, and 17 bases lay in between. The CDR3 region has the DNA TGTGCCAGCAGCTTAGATACCCAGTGGATTGGGTCCTACGAGCAGTACGTC. Translating it yields CASSLDTQWIGSYEQYV.

V and J are TRBV10-1 and TRBJ1-1; TRBD1 aligns across 8 bases. This CDR3 contains 15 residues. V shed 6 bases and J 8 bases; nucleotides not matched to a gene: 14. Germline loops: CDR1 WNHNN, CDR2 SYGVQD (reference sequence). CDR3 region: CASRPNDRGEVEAFF. The CDR3 nucleotides read TGCGCCAGCAGACCCAATGACAGGGGAGAGGTGGAAGCTTTCTTT.

The V gene is TRBV5-5, the J gene TRBJ1-2; possibly TRBD1 for D (5 bases). V dropped 1 base and J dropped 3 bases, with 10 bases sitting between them. Germline CDR1 reads SGHKS; CDR2 reads YYEKEE (reference sequence). CDR3 length: 14 amino acids. The CDR3 is CASSLWQGDYGYTF. DNA for the CDR3: TGTGCCAGCAGCTTGTGGCAGGGTGACTATGGCTACACCTTC.

V is TRBV29-1 and J is TRBJ2-7; 8 nucleotides align to TRBD2. The ends lost 5 bases at V and 2 bases at J; junction bases unmatched: 11. Germline-derived CDR1 and CDR2 are SQVTM and ANQGSEA. The CDR3 contains 15 residues. The CDR3 region is CSVRISGKRAYEQYF. As DNA, the CDR3 is TGCAGCGTTAGGATTAGCGGGAAGCGGGCCTACGAGCAGTACTTC.

This clone has a single count. The rearrangement joins TRBV9 to TRBJ2-7; 7 bases agree with TRBD2. CDR1 SGDLS and CDR2 YYNGEE come from the germline V gene. The trim removed 0 bases at V and 3 bases at J, leaving 3 bases unmatched. The CDR3 consists of 14 residues. The CDR3 sequence is CASSVGGGFYEQYF. The CDR3 DNA follows: TGTGCCAGCAGCGTAGGGGGAGGGTTCTACGAGCAGTACTTC.

The chain employs TRBV7-6 and TRBJ2-1; D perhaps matches TRBD2 (5 bases). Germline values: CDR1 SGHVS, CDR2 FNYEAQ. The CDR3 is 12 amino acids. Trimming left V 4 bases short and J 6 bases short, with 7 bases between. This chain's CDR3 is CASSSSPNEQFF. CDR3 in DNA: TGTGCCAGCAGCTCTAGCCCCAATGAGCAGTTCTTC.

The chain links TRBV19 to TRBJ1-3; possibly TRBD1 for D (6 bases). Germline V gene lookup returns CDR1 LNHDA and CDR2 SQIVND (reference sequence). There are 15 residues in the CDR3. With 3 bases removed from V and 0 bases from J, the gap between germline ends came to 9 bases. In nucleotides, the CDR3 is TGTGCCAGTAGTATCCAGGGGAACTCTGGAAACACCATATATTTT. It yields the protein CASSIQGNSGNTIYF. Full variable domain (missing parts from reference TRBV19 and TRBJ1-3): DGGITQSPKYLFRKEGQNVTLSCEQNLNHDAMYWYRQDPGQGLRLIYYSQIVNDFQKGDIAEGYSVSREKKESFPLTVTSAQKNPTAFYLCASSIQGNSGNTIYFGEGSWLTVV.